The source of this T cell receptor (beta chain) is a study of CD8+CD57+ T cells in acquired aplastic anemia. For the study at large: Mean DNA quantity obtained from sorted CD4+ and CD8+ cells was around 3.2 ug. Study outcomes and limitations: CD8+ Simpson's diversity in patients was not significantly different from that in controls.

To note about this clonotype: No antigen is known for it.

By flow cytometry, patients selected for sequencing had shown an expansion of CD8+CD57+ cells. Germline CDR1 reads MNHNS; CDR2 reads SASEGT. This CDR3 has 13 amino acids. V was trimmed by 3 bases and J by 4 bases, leaving 9 bases between them. Profiles of TCR beta VDJ and CDR3 were generated from a genomic DNA template. TCRdb re-called the reads with MiXCR, one entry per CDR3 protein. Of roughly 260,000 distinct CDR3 sequences listed, around 45% are singletons. Sequencing used sorted CD4+, CD8+, or CD8+CD57+ T cells (not recorded which) from PBMCs. This TCR derives from a human donor with aplastic anemia. This chain uses TRBV6-1 with TRBJ1-2; the D gene is possibly TRBD1 (5 bases). In DNA form, the CDR3 reads TGTGCCAGCAGTGATCGGGGCGCCTATGGCTACACCTTC. It is translated as CASSDRGAYGYTF.